These 9 T cell receptor beta chains originate from one sample sequenced in a study of response to subunit inactivated influenza vaccine. TCRdb fed the RT-PCR reads into MiXCR, producing one record per CDR3 protein. Of under 500,000 distinct CDR3 sequences listed, about 10% are singletons. The source was PBMCs from blood, collected about 6 weeks after vaccination. These receptors originate from a man between 50 and 59 years old who received an inactivated influenza vaccine.

The genes are TRBV6-2 or TRBV6-3 and TRBJ2-5; weak D call: TRBD1 (6 bases). V lost 2 bases, J lost 3 bases, and 16 bases lay in between. Germline CDR1 is MNHEY and CDR2 is SVGEGT. The CDR3 spans 16 residues. The CDR3 DNA reads TGTGCCAGCAGTTACGAGGCCGGGACAACAGAAGAGACCCAGTACTTC. Its translation: CASSYEAGTTEETQYF.

This rearrangement joins TRBV12-3 or TRBV12-4 to TRBJ2-2; a possible D gene is TRBD1 (5 bases). The CDR3 spans 13 residues. Trimming left V 6 bases short and J 6 bases short, with 11 bases between. DNA for the CDR3: TGTGCCAGCAGGGGGCTAGGCGCCGGGGAGCTGTTTTTT. Protein product: CASRGLGAGELFF.

Here the CDR3 reads CASSQEWSSDTQYF. The CDR3 DNA reads TGTGCCAGCAGCCAAGAGTGGTCCTCAGATACGCAGTATTTT. V and J are TRBV3-1 and TRBJ2-3; D is uncertain. This CDR3 spans 14 amino acids. Trimming took 0 bases from V and 4 from J, leaving 8 bases between them. Germline assignment: CDR1 LGHDT and CDR2 YNNKEL (reference sequence).

The rearrangement joins TRBV3-1 to TRBJ2-1; the D gene is possibly TRBD1 (7 bases). Trimming left V 7 bases short and J 8 bases short, with 15 bases between. Germline lookup yields CDR1 LGHDT and CDR2 YNNKEL (reference sequence). This CDR3 is built from 13 residues. CDR3 coding DNA: TGTGCCAGCAACCGGGCAGGGGGGTATGAGCAGTTCTTC. It yields the protein CASNRAGGYEQFF.

The sample holds a few counts of this clonotype. The chain links TRBV7-3 to TRBJ2-2; weak D call: TRBD2 (6 bases). V was pared by 1 base and J by 0 bases, with 12 bases between. Per the germline V gene, CDR1 is SGHTA and CDR2 is FQGTGA. The CDR3 length is 17 residues. For the CDR3, the DNA is TGTGCCAGCAGCTTAAGTATTGGCGGGGCGAACACCGGGGAGCTGTTTTTT. Residues: CASSLSIGGANTGELFF.

This clonotype has only a few counts. The chain links TRBV28 to TRBJ2-7; 11 bases align to TRBD2. This CDR3 contains 19 residues. The germline CDR1 and CDR2 sequences are MDHEN and SYDVKM. The V and J ends lost 2 bases and 3 bases, in that order; junction bases with no gene match: 15. As DNA, the CDR3 is TGTGCCAGCAGTTTAAGTAAAGGTTTAGCGGGAGGGATTCACTACGAGCAGTACTTC. Protein product: CASSLSKGLAGGIHYEQYF.

This clonotype came up many times. J is TRBJ2-1 and V is TRBV7-9, with 10 bases aligning to TRBD2. Trimming cost V 3 bases and J 5 bases; bases outside gene matches: 4. This CDR3 has 15 residues. From germline, CDR1 is SEHNR and CDR2 FQNEAQ (reference sequence). The CDR3, as DNA: TGTGCCAGCAGCTTTGGACTAGCGGCTCACAATGAGCAGTTCTTC. Translating gives CASSFGLAAHNEQFF.

The chain couples TRBV6-5 to TRBJ1-2; no definite D call. Germline V lookup: CDR1 MNHEY, CDR2 SVGAGI. This CDR3 has 11 residues. V was trimmed by 7 bases and J by 0 bases, leaving 3 bases between them. In DNA form, the CDR3 reads TGTGCCAGCATGGCTAACTATGGCTACACCTTC. Protein product: CASMANYGYTF.

Ten or more counts support this clonotype. J is TRBJ2-3 and V is TRBV5-5; D remains unclear. V was trimmed by 4 bases and J by 6 bases, leaving 6 bases between them. CDR1 SGHKS and CDR2 YYEKEE come from the germline V gene (reference sequence). The CDR3 contains 11 residues. CDR3 nucleotide sequence: TGTGCCAGCAGCGCCGCCGATACGCAGTATTTT. This translates into CASSAADTQYF. The full variable domain, with the rest looked up from reference TRBV5-5 and TRBJ2-3, is DAGVTQSPTHLIKTRGQQVTLRCSPISGHKSVSWYQQVLGQGPQFIFQYYEKEERGRGNFPDRFSARQFPNYSSELNVNALLLGDSALYLCASSAADTQYFGPGTRLTVL.